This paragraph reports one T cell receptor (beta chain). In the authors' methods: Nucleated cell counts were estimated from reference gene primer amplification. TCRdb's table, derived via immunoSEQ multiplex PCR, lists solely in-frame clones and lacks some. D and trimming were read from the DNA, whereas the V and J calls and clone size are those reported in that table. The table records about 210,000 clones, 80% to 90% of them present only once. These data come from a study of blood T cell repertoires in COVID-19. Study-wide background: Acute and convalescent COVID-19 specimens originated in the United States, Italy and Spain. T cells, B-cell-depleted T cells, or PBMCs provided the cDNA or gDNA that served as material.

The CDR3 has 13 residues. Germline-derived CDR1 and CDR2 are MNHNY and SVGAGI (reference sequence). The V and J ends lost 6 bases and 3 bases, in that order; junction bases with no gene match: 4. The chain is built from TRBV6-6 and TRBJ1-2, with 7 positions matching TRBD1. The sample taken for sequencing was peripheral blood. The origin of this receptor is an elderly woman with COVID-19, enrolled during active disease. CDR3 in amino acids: CASSPTGDYGYTF. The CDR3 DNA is TGTGCCAGCAGCCCCACAGGGGACTATGGCTACACCTTC.